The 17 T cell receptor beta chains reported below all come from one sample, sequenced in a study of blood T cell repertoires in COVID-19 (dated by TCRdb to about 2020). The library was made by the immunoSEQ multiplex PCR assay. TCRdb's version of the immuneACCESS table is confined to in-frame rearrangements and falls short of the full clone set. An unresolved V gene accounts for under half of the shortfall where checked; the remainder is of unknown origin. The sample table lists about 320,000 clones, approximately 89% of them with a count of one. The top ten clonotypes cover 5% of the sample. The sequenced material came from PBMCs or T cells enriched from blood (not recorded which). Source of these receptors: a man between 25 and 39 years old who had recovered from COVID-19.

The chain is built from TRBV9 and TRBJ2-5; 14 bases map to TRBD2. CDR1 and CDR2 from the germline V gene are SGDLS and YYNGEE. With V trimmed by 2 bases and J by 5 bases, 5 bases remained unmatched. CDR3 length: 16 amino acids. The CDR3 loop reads CASSVRLAGGQETQYF. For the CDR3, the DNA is TGTGCCAGCAGCGTCCGACTAGCGGGGGGGCAGGAGACCCAGTACTTC.

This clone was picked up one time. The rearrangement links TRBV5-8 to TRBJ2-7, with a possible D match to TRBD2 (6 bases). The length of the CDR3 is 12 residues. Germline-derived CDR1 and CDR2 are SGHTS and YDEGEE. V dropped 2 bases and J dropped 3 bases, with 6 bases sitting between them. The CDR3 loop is CASSFGGYEQYF. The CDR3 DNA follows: TGTGCCAGCAGCTTCGGGGGCTACGAGCAGTACTTC. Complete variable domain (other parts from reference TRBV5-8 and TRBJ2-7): EAGVTQSPTHLIKTRGQQATLRCSPISGHTSVYWYQQALGLGLQFLLWYDEGEERNRGNFPPRFSGRQFPNYSSELNVNALELEDSALYLCASSFGGYEQYFGPGTRLTVT.

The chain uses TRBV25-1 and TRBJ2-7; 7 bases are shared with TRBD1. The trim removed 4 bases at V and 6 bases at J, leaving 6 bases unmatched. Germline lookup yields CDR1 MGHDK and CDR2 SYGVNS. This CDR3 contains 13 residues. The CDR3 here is CASSVRQGAEQYF. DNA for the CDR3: TGTGCCAGCAGTGTCCGACAGGGCGCCGAGCAGTACTTC.

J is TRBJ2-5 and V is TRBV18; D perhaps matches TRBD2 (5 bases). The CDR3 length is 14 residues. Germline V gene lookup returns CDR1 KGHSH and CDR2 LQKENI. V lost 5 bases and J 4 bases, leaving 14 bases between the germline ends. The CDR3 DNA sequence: TGTGCCAGCTCAGGCTCCGGGGAGAGAGAGACCCAGTACTTC. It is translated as CASSGSGERETQYF.

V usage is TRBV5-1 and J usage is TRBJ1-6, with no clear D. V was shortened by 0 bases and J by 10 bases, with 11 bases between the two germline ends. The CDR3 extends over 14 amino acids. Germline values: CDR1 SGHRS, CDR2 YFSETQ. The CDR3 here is CASSLGGRESPLHF. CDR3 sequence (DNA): TGCGCCAGCAGCTTGGGAGGGCGCGAGTCACCCCTCCACTTT.

The CDR3 DNA follows: TGTGCCAGCAGTTGGGGGGGCGCCGCGGAGCCCCAGCATTTT. It translates to CASSWGGAAEPQHF. The V gene is TRBV6-5, the J gene TRBJ1-5, with D perhaps TRBD1 (6 bases). Trimming pared 4 bases from V and 8 bases from J, leaving 15 bases between. CDR1 is MNHEY and CDR2 is SVGAGI in the germline V gene. CDR3 length equals 14 residues.

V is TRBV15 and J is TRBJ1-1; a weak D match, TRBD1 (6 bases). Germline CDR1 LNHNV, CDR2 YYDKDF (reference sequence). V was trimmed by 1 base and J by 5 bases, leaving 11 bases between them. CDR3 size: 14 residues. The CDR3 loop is CATSRGAGDTEAFF. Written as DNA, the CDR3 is TGTGCCACCAGCAGAGGGGCAGGGGATACTGAAGCTTTCTTT.

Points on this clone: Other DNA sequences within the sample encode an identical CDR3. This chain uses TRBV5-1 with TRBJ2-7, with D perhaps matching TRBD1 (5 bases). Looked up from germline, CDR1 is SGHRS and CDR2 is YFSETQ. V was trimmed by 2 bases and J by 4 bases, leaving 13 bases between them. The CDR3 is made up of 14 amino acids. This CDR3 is CASSLTGDSYEQYF. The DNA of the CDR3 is TGCGCCAGCAGCTTAACAGGTGACTCATACGAGCAGTACTTC.

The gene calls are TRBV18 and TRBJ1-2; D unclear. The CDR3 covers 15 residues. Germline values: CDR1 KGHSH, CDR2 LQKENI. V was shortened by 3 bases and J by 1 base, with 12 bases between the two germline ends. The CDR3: CASSPPNGVNYGYTF. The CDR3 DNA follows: TGTGCCAGCTCACCGCCGAACGGGGTTAACTATGGCTACACCTTC.

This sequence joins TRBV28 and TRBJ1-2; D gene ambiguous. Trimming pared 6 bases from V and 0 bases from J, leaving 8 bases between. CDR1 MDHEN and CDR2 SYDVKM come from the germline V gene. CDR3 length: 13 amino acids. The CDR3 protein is CASSPSANYGYTF. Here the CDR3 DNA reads TGTGCCAGCAGCCCCAGTGCTAACTATGGCTACACCTTC.

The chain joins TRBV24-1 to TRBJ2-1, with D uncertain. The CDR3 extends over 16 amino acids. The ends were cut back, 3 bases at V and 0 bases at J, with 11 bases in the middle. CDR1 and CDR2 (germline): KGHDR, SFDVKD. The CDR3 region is CATSDVNQHSYNEQFF. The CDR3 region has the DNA TGTGCCACCAGTGATGTGAACCAACACTCCTACAATGAGCAGTTCTTC.

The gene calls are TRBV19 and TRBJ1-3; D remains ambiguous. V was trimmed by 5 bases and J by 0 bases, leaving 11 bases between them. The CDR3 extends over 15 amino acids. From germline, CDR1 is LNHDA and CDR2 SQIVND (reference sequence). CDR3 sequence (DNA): TGTGCCAGTAGTCAGGCCCGTTTCTCTGGAAACACCATATATTTT. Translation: CASSQARFSGNTIYF. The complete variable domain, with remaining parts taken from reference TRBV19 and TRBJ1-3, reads DGGITQSPKYLFRKEGQNVTLSCEQNLNHDAMYWYRQDPGQGLRLIYYSQIVNDFQKGDIAEGYSVSREKKESFPLTVTSAQKNPTAFYLCASSQARFSGNTIYFGEGSWLTVV.

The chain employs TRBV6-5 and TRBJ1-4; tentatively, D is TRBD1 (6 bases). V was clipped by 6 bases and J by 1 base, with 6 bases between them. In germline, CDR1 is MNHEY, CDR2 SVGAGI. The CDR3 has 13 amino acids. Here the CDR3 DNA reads TGTGCCAGCAGCAGGGGAACTAATGAAAAACTGTTTTTT. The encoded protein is CASSRGTNEKLFF.

The CDR3 protein is CASSEASGGLYNEQFF. CDR3 DNA sequence: TGTGCCAGCAGTGAAGCTAGCGGGGGGTTGTACAATGAGCAGTTCTTC. This chain links TRBV25-1 with TRBJ2-1; 11 bases line up with TRBD2. In germline, CDR1 is MGHDK, CDR2 SYGVNS. V gave up 2 bases and J gave up 4 bases; unmatched junction bases: 4. The CDR3 extends over 16 amino acids.

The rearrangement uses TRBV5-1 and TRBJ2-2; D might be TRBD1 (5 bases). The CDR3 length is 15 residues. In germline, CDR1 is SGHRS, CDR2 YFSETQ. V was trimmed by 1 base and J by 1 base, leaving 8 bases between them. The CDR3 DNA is TGCGCCAGCAGCTTGTATGGACAGAACACCGGGGAGCTGTTTTTT. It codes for CASSLYGQNTGELFF. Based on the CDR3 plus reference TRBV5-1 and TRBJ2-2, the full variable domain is KAGVTQTPRYLIKTRGQQVTLSCSPISGHRSVSWYQQTPGQGLQFLFEYFSETQRNKGNFPGRFSGRQFSNSRSEMNVSTLELGDSALYLCASSLYGQNTGELFFGEGSRLTVL.

CDR3 sequence reads: CATSRGQGSGNEKLFF. For the CDR3, the DNA is TGTGCCACCAGCAGAGGACAGGGAAGTGGAAATGAAAAACTGTTTTTT. The chain couples TRBV15 to TRBJ1-4; 7 nucleotides match TRBD1. This CDR3 has 16 residues. CDR1 LNHNV and CDR2 YYDKDF come from the germline V gene (reference sequence). The trim removed 1 base at V and 5 bases at J, leaving 7 bases unmatched.

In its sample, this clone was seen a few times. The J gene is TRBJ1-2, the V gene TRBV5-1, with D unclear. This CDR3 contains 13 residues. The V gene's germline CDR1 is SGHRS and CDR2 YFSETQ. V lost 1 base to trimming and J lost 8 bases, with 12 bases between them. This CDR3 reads CASSLSGSKGYTF. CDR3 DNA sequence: TGCGCCAGCAGCTTGTCAGGCTCTAAGGGCTACACCTTC.